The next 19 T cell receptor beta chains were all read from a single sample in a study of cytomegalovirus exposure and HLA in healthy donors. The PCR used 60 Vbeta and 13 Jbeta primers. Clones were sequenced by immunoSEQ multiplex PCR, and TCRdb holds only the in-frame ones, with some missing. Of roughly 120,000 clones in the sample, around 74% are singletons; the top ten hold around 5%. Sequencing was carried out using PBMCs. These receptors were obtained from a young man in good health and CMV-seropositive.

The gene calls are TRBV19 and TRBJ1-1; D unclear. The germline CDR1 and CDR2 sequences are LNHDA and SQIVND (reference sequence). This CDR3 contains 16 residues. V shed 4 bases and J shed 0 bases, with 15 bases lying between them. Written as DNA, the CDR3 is TGTGCCAGTAGTACAGCAGGTTACTCTATGAACACTGAAGCTTTCTTT. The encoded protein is CASSTAGYSMNTEAFF.

The CDR3 region has the DNA TGTGCCAGCTTGGCCGACACCCCCATTAACTATGGCTACACCTTC. As protein: CASLADTPINYGYTF. V and J are TRBV7-9 and TRBJ1-2; D gene uncertain. The V gene's germline CDR1 is SEHNR and CDR2 FQNEAQ (reference sequence). V was shortened by 8 bases and J by 1 base, with 17 bases between the two germline ends. This CDR3 contains 15 residues.

CDR3 bases: TGTGCCAGCAGCGGTAGCCGCGACGAGCAGTACTTC. The encoded protein is CASSGSRDEQYF. V usage is TRBV9 and J usage is TRBJ2-7; D remains ambiguous. Germline CDR1 is SGDLS and CDR2 is YYNGEE. The ends were cut back, 3 bases at V and 5 bases at J, with 9 bases in the middle. The CDR3 totals 12 residues.

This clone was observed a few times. The CDR3 region has the DNA TGTGCCAGCAGACCTCAGGGGAGCCCCTACGAGCAGTACTTC. It is translated as CASRPQGSPYEQYF. The chain couples TRBV7-2 to TRBJ2-7; D may be TRBD1 (6 bases). The CDR3 totals 14 residues. The germline CDR1 and CDR2 sequences are SGHTA and FQGNSA. The V end lost 6 bases, the J end lost 2 bases, and 14 bases lay between the germline ends.

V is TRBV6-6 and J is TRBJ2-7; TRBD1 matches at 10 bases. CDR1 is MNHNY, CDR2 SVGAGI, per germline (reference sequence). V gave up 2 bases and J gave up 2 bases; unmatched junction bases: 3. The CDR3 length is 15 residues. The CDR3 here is CASSYPGQGAYEQYF. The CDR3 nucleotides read TGTGCCAGCAGTTACCCTGGACAGGGGGCCTACGAGCAGTACTTC.

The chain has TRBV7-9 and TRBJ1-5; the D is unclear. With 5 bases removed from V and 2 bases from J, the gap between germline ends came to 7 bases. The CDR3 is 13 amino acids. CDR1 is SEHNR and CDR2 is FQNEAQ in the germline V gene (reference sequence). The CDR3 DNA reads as TGTGCCAGCAGCCCCGGGGGCAATCAGCCCCAGCATTTT. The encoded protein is CASSPGGNQPQHF.

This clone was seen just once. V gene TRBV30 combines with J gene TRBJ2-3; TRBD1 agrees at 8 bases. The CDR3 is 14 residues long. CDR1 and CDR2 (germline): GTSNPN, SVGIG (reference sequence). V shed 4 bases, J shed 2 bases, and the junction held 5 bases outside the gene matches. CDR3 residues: CAWTGGDPTDTQYF. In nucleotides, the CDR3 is TGTGCCTGGACAGGGGGCGACCCCACAGATACGCAGTATTTT.

The CDR3 sequence is CASRPTGGYGYTF. The CDR3 nucleotides read TGTGCCAGCAGACCGACAGGGGGCTATGGCTACACCTTC. The rearrangement links TRBV5-6 to TRBJ1-2; 9 nucleotides line up with TRBD1. V lost 5 bases to trimming and J lost 4 bases; unmatched junction nucleotides: 3. This CDR3 spans 13 amino acids. Germline V gene data show CDR1 as SGHDT and CDR2 as YYEEEE.

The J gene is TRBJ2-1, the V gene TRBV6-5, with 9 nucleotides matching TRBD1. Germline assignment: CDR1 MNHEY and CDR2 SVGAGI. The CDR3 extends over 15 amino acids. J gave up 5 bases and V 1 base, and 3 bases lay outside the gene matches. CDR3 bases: TGTGCCAGCAGTTACTTGGGACAGGGAGACAATGAGCAGTTCTTC. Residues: CASSYLGQGDNEQFF.

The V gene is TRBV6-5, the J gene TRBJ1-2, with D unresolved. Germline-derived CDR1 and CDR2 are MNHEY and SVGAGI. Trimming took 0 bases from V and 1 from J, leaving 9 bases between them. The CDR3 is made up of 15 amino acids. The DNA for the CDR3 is TGTGCCAGCAGTTACTCGAGTACGGGTAACTATGGCTACACCTTC. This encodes CASSYSSTGNYGYTF.

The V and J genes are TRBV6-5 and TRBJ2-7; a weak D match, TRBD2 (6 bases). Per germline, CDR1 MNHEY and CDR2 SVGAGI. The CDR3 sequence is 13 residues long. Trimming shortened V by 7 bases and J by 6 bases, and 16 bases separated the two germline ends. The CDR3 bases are TGTGCCAGCAACTCCGGGTGGGGGGTCGAGCAGTACTTC. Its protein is CASNSGWGVEQYF.

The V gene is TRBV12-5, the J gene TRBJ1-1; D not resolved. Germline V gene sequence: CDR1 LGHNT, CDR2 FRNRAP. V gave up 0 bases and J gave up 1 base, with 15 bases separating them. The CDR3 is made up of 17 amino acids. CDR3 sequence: CASGLVLERHWNTEAFF. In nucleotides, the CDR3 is TGTGCTAGTGGTTTGGTACTAGAACGACATTGGAACACTGAAGCTTTCTTT.

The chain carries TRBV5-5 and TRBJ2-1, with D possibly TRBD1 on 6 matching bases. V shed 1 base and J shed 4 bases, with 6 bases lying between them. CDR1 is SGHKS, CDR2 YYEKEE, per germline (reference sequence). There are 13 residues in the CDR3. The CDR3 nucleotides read TGTGCCAGCAGCTTGACAGGGTACAATGAGCAGTTCTTC. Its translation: CASSLTGYNEQFF.

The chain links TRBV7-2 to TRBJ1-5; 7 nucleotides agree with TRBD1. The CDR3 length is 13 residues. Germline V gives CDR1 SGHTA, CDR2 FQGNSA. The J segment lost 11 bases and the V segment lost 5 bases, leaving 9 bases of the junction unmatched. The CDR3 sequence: CASSPLTGMSQHF. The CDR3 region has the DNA TGTGCCAGCAGCCCGCTGACAGGGATGTCCCAGCATTTT. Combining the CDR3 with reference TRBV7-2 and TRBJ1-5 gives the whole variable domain GAGVSQSPSNKVTEKGKDVELRCDPISGHTALYWYRQSLGQGLEFLIYFQGNSAPDKSGLPSDRFSAERTGGSVSTLTIQRTQQEDSAVYLCASSPLTGMSQHFGDGTRLSIL.

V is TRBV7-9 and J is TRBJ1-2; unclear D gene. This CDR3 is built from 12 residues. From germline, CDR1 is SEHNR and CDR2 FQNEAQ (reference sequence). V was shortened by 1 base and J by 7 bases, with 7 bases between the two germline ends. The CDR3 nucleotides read TGTGCCAGCAGCTTAGGGGCCGCTGGCTACACCTTC. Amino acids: CASSLGAAGYTF.

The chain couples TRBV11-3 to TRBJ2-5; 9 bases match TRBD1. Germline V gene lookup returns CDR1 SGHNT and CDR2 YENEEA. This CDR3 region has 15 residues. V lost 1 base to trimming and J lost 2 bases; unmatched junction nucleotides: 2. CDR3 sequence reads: CASSLGDREQETQYF. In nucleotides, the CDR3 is TGTGCCAGCAGCTTAGGGGACAGGGAACAAGAGACCCAGTACTTC.

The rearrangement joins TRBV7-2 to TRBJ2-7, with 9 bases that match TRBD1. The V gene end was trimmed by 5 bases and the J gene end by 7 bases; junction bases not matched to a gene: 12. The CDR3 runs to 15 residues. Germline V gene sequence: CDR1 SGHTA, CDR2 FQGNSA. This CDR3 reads CASSLPGQGGIEQYF. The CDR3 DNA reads TGTGCCAGCAGCCTTCCGGGACAGGGAGGGATTGAGCAGTACTTC.

The CDR3 loop is CASSRGSNTEAFF. CDR3 nucleotide sequence: TGTGCCAGTAGTCGGGGAAGCAACACTGAAGCTTTCTTT. The chain uses TRBV19 and TRBJ1-1; D not certain. This CDR3 is 13 amino acids long. Germline CDR1 is LNHDA and CDR2 is SQIVND (reference sequence). V lost 5 bases and J lost 2, with 9 bases in between. The variable domain in full, completed from reference TRBV19 and TRBJ1-1, reads DGGITQSPKYLFRKEGQNVTLSCEQNLNHDAMYWYRQDPGQGLRLIYYSQIVNDFQKGDIAEGYSVSREKKESFPLTVTSAQKNPTAFYLCASSRGSNTEAFFGQGTRLTVV.

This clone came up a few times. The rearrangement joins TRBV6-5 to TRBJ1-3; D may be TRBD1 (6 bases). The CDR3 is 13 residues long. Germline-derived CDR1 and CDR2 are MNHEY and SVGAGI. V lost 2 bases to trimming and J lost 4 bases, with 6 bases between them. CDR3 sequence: CASSYGQGNTIYF. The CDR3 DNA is TGTGCCAGCAGTTACGGACAGGGAAACACCATATATTTT.